This T cell receptor beta chain was retrieved from a study of cytomegalovirus exposure and HLA in healthy donors. The CDR3 runs 12 residues. Findings of the study overall: Reportedly, cytomegalovirus status was diagnosed with high sensitivity and specificity. Presence/absence analyses treated sequencing depth as roughly uniform across donors. In an earlier analysis, productive rearrangement rates for most beta V segments clustered near 87% or 30%.

Primers: 60 Vbeta forward and 13 Jbeta reverse. The table came from immunoSEQ multiplex PCR; TCRdb's copy has only in-frame clones and leaves some out. This sample has 200,000 to 250,000 clones, with around 85% found just once. This clone was found a few times. Its antigen remains unidentified. This TCR was recovered from a man aged 50 to 60 in good health and CMV-seronegative. The rearrangement joins TRBV21-1 to TRBJ1-1. TRBV21-1 is reported as a pseudogene. Sequenced: PBMCs. In DNA, the CDR3 is TGTGCCAGCCCCCCCCGAGGATCTGAAGCTTTCTTT. This translates into CASPPRGSEAFF.